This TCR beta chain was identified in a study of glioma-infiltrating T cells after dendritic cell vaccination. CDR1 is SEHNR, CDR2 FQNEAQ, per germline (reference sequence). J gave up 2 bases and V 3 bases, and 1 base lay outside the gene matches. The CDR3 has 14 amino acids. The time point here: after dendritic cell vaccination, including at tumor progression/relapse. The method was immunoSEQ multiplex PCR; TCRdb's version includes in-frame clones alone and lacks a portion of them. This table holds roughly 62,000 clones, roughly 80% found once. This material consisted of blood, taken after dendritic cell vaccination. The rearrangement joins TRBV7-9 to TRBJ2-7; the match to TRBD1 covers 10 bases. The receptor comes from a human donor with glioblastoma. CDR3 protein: CASSFGTGAYEQYF. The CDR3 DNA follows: TGTGCCAGCAGCTTTGGGACAGGGGCCTACGAGCAGTACTTC.